This TCR beta chain was documented in a study of blood T cell repertoires in COVID-19. The method was immunoSEQ multiplex PCR; TCRdb's version includes in-frame clones alone and lacks a portion of them. Among 80,000 to 100,000 clones listed, around 83% were seen once. Trimming stripped 4 bases from V and 13 bases from J, with 12 bases between. This CDR3 spans 11 amino acids. CDR1 and CDR2 (germline): SGHTA, FQGTGA. The chain employs TRBV7-3 and TRBJ2-3; D perhaps matches TRBD2 (5 bases). The material sequenced was peripheral blood. This TCR was recovered from an older woman in a cohort sampled during active or convalescent COVID-19. CDR3: CASSSGLGKYF. CDR3 sequence (DNA): TGTGCCAGCAGCTCTGGACTGGGCAAGTATTTT.